Sequencing of this TCR beta chain was carried out in a study of T cells in Graves' hyperthyroidism and ophthalmopathy. Trimming removed 5 bases from V and 11 bases from J; junction bases left unmatched: 5. The V gene's germline CDR1 is MNHEY and CDR2 SMNVEV (reference sequence). The CDR3 sequence is 11 residues long. This clonotype has at least ten counts. Its antigen is unknown. RNA transcripts served as the template for amplifying TCR beta CDR3 regions. First-round RT-PCR with HTBI primers amplified the TCR CDR3 region. TCRdb used MiXCR to reprocess the multiplex PCR reads, holding one entry per CDR3 protein. The sample yields 240,000 or so distinct CDR3 sequences, about 16% seen once. Study-level results: Expanded thyroid clonotypes (above 0.001) were mostly also found in blood.

The sequencing sample was made of blood. This chain connects TRBV27 to TRBJ2-5, with TRBD2 matching 7 bases. This sequence was found in a woman younger than 30 with Graves' ophthalmopathy. In DNA form, the CDR3 reads TGTGCCAGCAGTATCAAGCGGGGTCAGTACTTC. Amino acids: CASSIKRGQYF.